Below are 3 T cell receptor beta chains sequenced from a single sample in a study of T cells in localized non-small cell lung cancer. Libraries were prepared by immunoSEQ multiplex PCR; TCRdb keeps only in-frame clonotypes and omits some of them. This sample has about 25,000 clones, with around 89% found just once. Material: peripheral blood mononuclear cells, obtained before any cancer treatment. All receptors come from a woman between 35 and 70 years old with stage III lung adenocarcinoma.

The rearrangement joins TRBV2 to TRBJ1-4; 8 positions match TRBD1. J was trimmed by 4 bases and V by 8 bases; bases with no gene match: 12. The CDR3 covers 16 residues. Germline V CDR1 and CDR2: SNHLY, FYNNEI. CDR3 in amino acids: CASRRSRTGINEKLFF. The CDR3 region has the DNA TGTGCCAGCCGCCGATCGCGGACAGGGATTAATGAAAAACTGTTTTTT.

The chain combines TRBV9 with TRBJ2-5; D might be TRBD2 (6 bases). The germline V gene has CDR1 SGDLS and CDR2 YYNGEE. V lost 2 bases and J 7 bases, leaving 15 bases between the germline ends. The CDR3 sequence is 14 residues long. CDR3 sequence (DNA): TGTGCCAGCAGCGTGGGGGGAGGAGAAGGGACCCAGTACTTC. This encodes CASSVGGGEGTQYF.

The chain links TRBV10-1 to TRBJ1-2; 8 nucleotides match TRBD1. The CDR3 contains 14 residues. Germline CDR1 reads WNHNN; CDR2 reads SYGVQD (reference sequence). The ends lost 6 bases at V and 4 bases at J; junction bases unmatched: 7. CDR3 nucleotide sequence: TGCGCCAGCAGCGTCTGGACAGGGACCTATGGCTACACCTTC. Protein: CASSVWTGTYGYTF.